These 2 T cell receptor beta chains were all obtained from the same sample, sequenced in a study of blood T cell repertoires in COVID-19. Only in-frame clones appear in the TCRdb table, and some are missing; sequencing was by immunoSEQ multiplex PCR. The sample records approximately 140,000 clones, 80% to 90% being singletons. Source material: peripheral blood. Receptor source: a woman aged 55-70 years with COVID-19, enrolled during active disease.

The gene calls are TRBV28 and TRBJ1-2, with 7 bases fitting TRBD1. The CDR3 loop spans 12 amino acids. The trim removed 5 bases at V and 7 bases at J, leaving 4 bases unmatched. CDR1 and CDR2 (germline): MDHEN, SYDVKM. CDR3 in DNA: TGTGCCAGCAGTGGGGGGACAGTTGGCTACACCTTC. Protein product: CASSGGTVGYTF.

In its sample, this clone was seen a few times. The rearrangement links TRBV18 to TRBJ2-5; 9 bases match TRBD1. The germline V gene encodes CDR1 KGHSH and CDR2 LQKENI. V was clipped by 5 bases and J by 5 bases; unmatched bases: 12. The CDR3 runs to 16 residues. CDR3 bases: TGTGCCAGCTCAGTCGAGACACAGGGGGCGCGGGAGACCCAGTACTTC. This translates into CASSVETQGARETQYF.